The rows below give T cell receptor beta chains drawn from one sample of a study of technical replicates of blood from a few donors. Measured with immunoSEQ multiplex PCR; TCRdb has only the in-frame clones, and not every one. The top ten clones hold about 0.3% of a sample with tens of thousands of clones, about 97% of them seen once. Sample: T cells isolated from PBMCs. These receptors came from a human donor in good health. CDR3s include the opening cysteine and the closing phenylalanine or tryptophan. Fields, in order: CDR3 length, clone size, J gene, V gene, D gene, CDR3 protein, CDR3 DNA. D genes are given only for firm matches. Clone size, where shown, is once, few, many, or a class for clones that have expanded.

length: 15; size: -; J: TRBJ2-7; V: TRBV7-6; D: TRBD1; CDR3: CASSLGQGGTYEQYF; DNA: TGTGCCAGCAGCCTTGGACAGGGGGGAACCTACGAGCAGTACTTC
length: 14; size: -; J: TRBJ2-2; V: TRBV14; D: -; CDR3: CASSQLLNTGELFF; DNA: TGTGCCAGCAGCCAGTTACTAAACACCGGGGAGCTGTTTTTT
length: 15; size: -; J: TRBJ2-2; V: TRBV7-9; D: -; CDR3: CASSLLLGAAGELFF; DNA: TGTGCCAGCAGCTTATTATTAGGGGCAGCCGGGGAGCTGTTTTTT
length: 13; size: once; J: TRBJ1-2; V: TRBV13; D: -; CDR3: CASSLGENYGYTF; DNA: TGTGCCAGCAGCTTAGGTGAGAACTATGGCTACACCTTC
length: 15; size: -; J: TRBJ1-1; V: TRBV5-8; D: -; CDR3: CASSLGYTGNTEAFF; DNA: TGTGCCAGCAGCTTGGGATATACAGGGAACACTGAAGCTTTCTTT
length: 14; size: -; J: TRBJ1-1; V: TRBV27; D: -; CDR3: CASSSGGEGTEAFF; DNA: TGTGCCAGCAGTTCCGGGGGAGAGGGCACTGAAGCTTTCTTT
length: 13; size: once; J: TRBJ2-7; V: TRBV10-2; D: -; CDR3: CASSESGDYEQYF; DNA: TGCGCCAGCAGTGAGTCTGGAGACTACGAGCAGTACTTC
length: 15; size: -; J: TRBJ2-3; V: TRBV30; D: -; CDR3: CAWTAGGVSTDTQYF; DNA: TGTGCCTGGACTGCTGGGGGCGTGTCCACAGATACGCAGTATTTT
length: 13; size: -; J: TRBJ1-4; V: TRBV27; D: -; CDR3: CASSWQGREKLFF; DNA: TGTGCCAGCAGTTGGCAGGGGAGAGAAAAACTGTTTTTT
length: 17; size: -; J: TRBJ2-1; V: TRBV15; D: TRBD2; CDR3: CATSSPWNPSGYNEQFF; DNA: TGTGCCACCAGCAGTCCATGGAATCCTAGCGGCTACAATGAGCAGTTCTTC
length: 13; size: -; J: TRBJ2-1; V: TRBV7-9; D: -; CDR3: CASSLGLYNEQFF; DNA: TGTGCCAGCAGCTTGGGACTGTACAATGAGCAGTTCTTC
length: 12; size: -; J: TRBJ2-5; V: TRBV28; D: -; CDR3: CASSSGHETQYF; DNA: TGTGCCAGCAGTTCTGGGCACGAGACCCAGTACTTC
length: 13; size: -; J: TRBJ1-5; V: TRBV19; D: TRBD1; CDR3: CASGDRVDQPQHF; DNA: TGTGCCAGTGGGGACAGGGTGGATCAGCCCCAGCATTTT
length: 14; size: -; J: TRBJ1-1; V: TRBV6-5; D: -; CDR3: CASSYRGLGTEAFF; DNA: TGTGCCAGCAGTTACAGGGGGTTGGGCACTGAAGCTTTCTTT
length: 17; size: once; J: TRBJ1-2; V: TRBV7-9; D: -; CDR3: CASSSSPAGGGGNGYTF; DNA: TGTGCCAGCAGCTCTAGCCCTGCCGGGGGAGGCGGTAATGGCTACACCTTC
length: 13; size: -; J: TRBJ1-2; V: TRBV5-4; D: TRBD1; CDR3: CASSLGGNYGYTF; DNA: TGTGCCAGCAGCTTAGGGGGCAACTATGGCTACACCTTC
length: 13; size: -; J: TRBJ2-3; V: TRBV29-1; D: TRBD1; CDR3: CSGRDRTTDTQYF; DNA: TGCAGCGGCCGGGACAGGACTACAGATACGCAGTATTTT
length: 14; size: -; J: TRBJ2-7; V: TRBV19; D: TRBD1; CDR3: CASSTQGAHGEQYF; DNA: TGTGCCAGTAGTACACAGGGGGCGCACGGCGAGCAGTACTTC
length: 16; size: -; J: TRBJ2-3; V: TRBV5-1; D: -; CDR3: CASSLGSGTSTDTQYF; DNA: TGCGCCAGCAGCTTGGGAAGCGGAACTAGCACAGATACGCAGTATTTT